This T cell receptor beta chain was found in a study of cytomegalovirus exposure and HLA in healthy donors. The study, taken as a whole, reports: Among TCR beta chains of equal frequency, HLA-associated ones were more clonally expanded in a later analysis. Some V segments (TRBV6-2 and TRBV6-3 among them) were excluded as indistinguishable.

A note on this clone: What it recognizes is unknown. The junction departs from the called germline gene at one end, perhaps through a read error.

The study ran its PCR with 60 Vbeta and 13 Jbeta primers. TCRdb keeps only in-frame clones here, not all; method: immunoSEQ multiplex PCR. The profile shows about 190,000 clones, over 70% of them singletons. The CDR3 sequence is 13 residues long. The germline gives CDR1 SEHNR, CDR2 FQNEAQ (reference sequence). This chain links TRBV7-9 with TRBJ1-5; 8 bases match TRBD1. The sequenced sample consisted of PBMCs. The TCR was taken from a middle-aged man in good health and CMV-seronegative. CDR3 nucleotides: TGTTCCAGCAGTCCACAGGGGGATCAGCCCCAGCATTTT. Translating gives CSSSPQGDQPQHF.